The 21 T cell receptor beta chains listed next were all sequenced from one sample in a study of blood T cell repertoires in COVID-19. Measured with immunoSEQ multiplex PCR; TCRdb has only the in-frame clones, and not every one. The table has about 210,000 clones, 88% seen once. Sample: peripheral blood. The origin of the receptors is a man younger than 35 with active or convalescent COVID-19.

This chain connects TRBV19 to TRBJ2-1; TRBD2 is a possible D gene (6 bases). Germline V gene sequence: CDR1 LNHDA, CDR2 SQIVND (reference sequence). This CDR3 has 17 residues. Trimming cost V 4 bases and J 3 bases, with 19 bases left between them. The CDR3: CASSRGVQSHFYNEQFF. In DNA, the CDR3 is TGTGCCAGTAGTAGGGGGGTACAATCGCATTTCTACAATGAGCAGTTCTTC.

The V gene is TRBV28, the J gene TRBJ1-1; D remains unclear. V was pared by 8 bases and J by 3 bases, with 16 bases between. The germline V gene encodes CDR1 MDHEN and CDR2 SYDVKM. CDR3 length: 14 amino acids. CDR3: CASLNYPGYTEAFF. CDR3 DNA sequence: TGTGCCAGCCTCAACTACCCTGGGTACACTGAAGCTTTCTTT.

The rearrangement joins TRBV5-4 to TRBJ2-5; 9 bases match TRBD2. The germline V gene encodes CDR1 SGHNT and CDR2 YYREEE (reference sequence). With V trimmed by 3 bases and J by 3 bases, 6 bases remained unmatched. This CDR3 is built from 15 residues. This chain's CDR3 is CASSYRLADKETQYF. For the CDR3, the DNA is TGTGCCAGCAGCTACCGACTAGCGGATAAAGAGACCCAGTACTTC.

This sequence joins TRBV18 and TRBJ2-7, with D possibly TRBD1 on 6 matching bases. V lost 5 bases, J lost 3 bases, and 11 bases lay in between. The CDR3 is 13 amino acids. CDR1 and CDR2 (germline): KGHSH, LQKENI. DNA for the CDR3: TGTGCCAGCTCAGTGGACAGCTTCTACGAGCAGTACTTC. It translates to CASSVDSFYEQYF.

This clone was recorded a few times. V is TRBV6-5 and J is TRBJ1-5; 7 nucleotides line up with TRBD1. Germline trimming cut 6 bases from V and 3 bases from J; bases unmatched to any gene: 5. The CDR3 is 14 residues long. Germline CDR1 and CDR2: MNHEY and SVGAGI. The CDR3 DNA reads as TGTGCCAGCAGACGTACAGGGGCCAATCAGCCCCAGCATTTT. It encodes CASRRTGANQPQHF.

The chain is built from TRBV30 and TRBJ2-5; perhaps TRBD1 as D (6 bases). The V gene lost 3 bases and the J gene lost 2 bases, with 7 bases spanning the gap. Germline loops: CDR1 GTSNPN, CDR2 SVGIG (reference sequence). CDR3 size: 12 residues. This CDR3 reads CAWRDSQETQYF. DNA for the CDR3: TGTGCCTGGAGGGACAGTCAAGAGACCCAGTACTTC. Using reference TRBV30 and TRBJ2-5 for the parts outside the CDR3, the full variable domain is SQTIHQWPATLVQPVGSPLSLECTVEGTSNPNLYWYRQAAGRGLQLLFYSVGIGQISSEVPQNLSASRPQDRQFILSSKKLLLSDSGFYLCAWRDSQETQYFGPGTRLLVL.

The chain has TRBV6-2 or TRBV6-3 and TRBJ2-3; 8 nucleotides agree with TRBD2. This CDR3 region has 18 residues. Germline CDR1 is MNHEY and CDR2 is SVGEGT. J lost 4 bases, V lost 2 bases, and 14 bases had no gene match. The DNA of the CDR3 is TGTGCCAGCAGTTACCTAGGCGGAGCGGGAGTAGGGTCAGATACGCAGTATTTT. Translated, it gives CASSYLGGAGVGSDTQYF.

This clone was counted once. This rearrangement joins TRBV7-9 to TRBJ1-1; D is uncertain. CDR1 SEHNR and CDR2 FQNEAQ come from the germline V gene (reference sequence). The CDR3 contains 14 residues. V was clipped by 1 base and J by 6 bases, with 12 bases between them. The CDR3 loop reads CASSLVGFNSEAFF. CDR3 nucleotide sequence: TGTGCCAGCAGCTTAGTTGGTTTTAACTCTGAAGCTTTCTTT.

The rearrangement links TRBV6-5 to TRBJ1-4; D remains ambiguous. Looked up from germline, CDR1 is MNHEY and CDR2 is SVGAGI. The CDR3 consists of 14 residues. Trimming took 6 bases from V and 2 from J, leaving 10 bases between them. CDR3: CASSLTQTNEKLFF. The DNA for the CDR3 is TGTGCCAGCAGCCTGACACAGACTAATGAAAAACTGTTTTTT.

DNA of the CDR3: TGTGCCAGCAGTGAAACAAGGACAGGGGGCAATTATGGCAATCAGCCCCAGCATTTT. Protein sequence: CASSETRTGGNYGNQPQHF. The V and J genes are TRBV2 and TRBJ1-5; 11 bases line up with TRBD1. The CDR3 is 19 residues long. Germline trimming cut 2 bases from V and 2 bases from J; bases unmatched to any gene: 11. Germline values: CDR1 SNHLY, CDR2 FYNNEI.

V and J are TRBV10-3 and TRBJ2-3; no clear D gene. CDR3 length: 12 amino acids. V shed 7 bases and J shed 0 bases, with 5 bases lying between them. From germline, CDR1 is ENHRY and CDR2 SYGVKD. CDR3: CAIKSSTDTQYF. In DNA, the CDR3 is TGTGCCATCAAATCTAGCACAGATACGCAGTATTTT.

The gene calls are TRBV30 and TRBJ1-2; D unresolved. V was shortened by 4 bases and J by 6 bases, with 9 bases between the two germline ends. In germline, CDR1 is GTSNPN, CDR2 SVGIG (reference sequence). CDR3 length equals 11 residues. CDR3 DNA: TGTGCCTGGAACAAGGGAGATGGCTACACCTTC. This translates into CAWNKGDGYTF.

The gene calls are TRBV7-2 and TRBJ1-3; no clear D gene. The germline V gene encodes CDR1 SGHTA and CDR2 FQGNSA. Trimming stripped 1 base from V and 0 bases from J, with 7 bases between. The CDR3 consists of 15 residues. The DNA for the CDR3 is TGTGCCAGCAGCTTAGGGCGGAACTCTGGAAACACCATATATTTT. As protein: CASSLGRNSGNTIYF.

This clone has a handful of counts. The chain employs TRBV27 and TRBJ1-6; TRBD1 agrees at 9 bases. The CDR3 is 14 amino acids. The germline V gene encodes CDR1 MNHEY and CDR2 SMNVEV (reference sequence). Trimming cost V 7 bases and J 10 bases; bases outside gene matches: 8. The CDR3: CASTPGQGRSPLHF. The CDR3 region has the DNA TGTGCCAGCACTCCGGGACAGGGTCGATCACCCCTCCACTTT.

The gene calls are TRBV10-3 and TRBJ2-5; 10 bases are shared with TRBD2. In germline, CDR1 is ENHRY, CDR2 SYGVKD. V was pared by 5 bases and J by 3 bases, with 6 bases of the junction left unmatched. The CDR3 spans 15 residues. The chain's CDR3 is CAISPATSGEETQYF. The CDR3 coding sequence is TGTGCCATCAGTCCCGCCACTAGCGGGGAAGAGACCCAGTACTTC.

The V and J genes are TRBV5-5 and TRBJ2-3; 9 bases align to TRBD2. This CDR3 has 16 amino acids. Germline assignment: CDR1 SGHKS and CDR2 YYEKEE (reference sequence). V trimming: 4 bases; J trimming: 2 bases; junction bases outside the gene matches: 8. CDR3 residues: CASSEDLAGYTDTQYF. CDR3 coding DNA: TGTGCCAGCAGCGAGGATCTAGCGGGGTACACAGATACGCAGTATTTT.

The CDR3: CASSLSTSGRSGELFF. In nucleotides, the CDR3 is TGTGCCAGCAGCTTATCGACTAGCGGGAGGTCCGGGGAGCTGTTTTTT. This chain joins TRBV13 and TRBJ2-2; 13 bases agree with TRBD2. Trimming cost V 2 bases and J 6 bases; bases outside gene matches: 3. CDR1 and CDR2 (germline): PRHDT, FYEKMQ (reference sequence). The length of the CDR3 is 16 residues.

The chain combines TRBV19 with TRBJ1-1; the D gene is possibly TRBD1 (5 bases). The CDR3 sequence is 14 residues long. V gave up 5 bases and J gave up 5 bases, with 15 bases separating them. CDR1 LNHDA and CDR2 SQIVND come from the germline V gene (reference sequence). The CDR3 here is CASSQGLQGTEAFF. CDR3 sequence (DNA): TGTGCCAGTAGTCAGGGCTTGCAGGGAACTGAAGCTTTCTTT.

The chain links TRBV28 to TRBJ1-5; 7 nucleotides align to TRBD1. V shed 5 bases, J shed 6 bases, and the junction held 10 bases outside the gene matches. The CDR3 is made up of 15 amino acids. The germline CDR1 and CDR2 sequences are MDHEN and SYDVKM. In nucleotides, the CDR3 is TGTGCCAGCAGTCCCCGGGGCAGGGGGAGTCAGCCCCAGCATTTT. Protein sequence: CASSPRGRGSQPQHF. The full variable domain, in which reference TRBV28 and TRBJ1-5 provide the parts outside the CDR3, is DVKVTQSSRYLVKRTGEKVFLECVQDMDHENMFWYRQDPGLGLRLIYFSYDVKMKEKGDIPEGYSVSREKKERFSLILESASTNQTSMYLCASSPRGRGSQPQHFGDGTRLSIL.

The chain combines TRBV6-4 with TRBJ2-3; TRBD2 might be the D (6 bases). There are 17 residues in the CDR3. Trimming pared 4 bases from V and 0 bases from J, leaving 17 bases between. Germline V gene lookup returns CDR1 MRHNA and CDR2 SNTAGT. CDR3 in DNA: TGTGCCAGCAGTGCGATCGGGGGTAGCGGTAGCACAGATACGCAGTATTTT. Translated, it gives CASSAIGGSGSTDTQYF.

CDR3 sequence: CASSIEGGTEAFF. The CDR3 bases are TGTGCCAGTAGTATCGAGGGGGGGACTGAAGCTTTCTTT. The chain couples TRBV19 to TRBJ1-1, with D tentatively TRBD1 (6 bases). The germline V gene has CDR1 LNHDA and CDR2 SQIVND (reference sequence). This CDR3 contains 13 residues. Trimming left V 3 bases short and J 5 bases short, with 10 bases between. Full variable domain (remainder filled in from reference TRBV19 and TRBJ1-1): DGGITQSPKYLFRKEGQNVTLSCEQNLNHDAMYWYRQDPGQGLRLIYYSQIVNDFQKGDIAEGYSVSREKKESFPLTVTSAQKNPTAFYLCASSIEGGTEAFFGQGTRLTVV.